These 8 T cell receptor beta chains came from one sample sequenced in a study of T-cell reconstitution after alpha-beta-depleted transplantation in children. A TCRbeta library incorporating unique molecular identifiers was prepared. TCRdb re-called the PCR reads through MiXCR, storing one row per CDR3 protein. Here the sample spans about 310,000 distinct CDR3 sequences, approximately 23% being singletons. Sequenced material: PBMCs, mostly from graft donor cells, taken 180 days after TCRalphabeta/CD19-depleted stem cell transplant. These receptors all come from a male patient under 18 who had a stem cell transplant for acute lymphoblastic leukemia, so the T cells may come from the graft donor.

The chain employs TRBV29-1 and TRBJ2-3; D is unresolved. The CDR3 covers 11 residues. The V and J ends lost 5 bases and 3 bases respectively, with 6 bases between them. The germline CDR1 and CDR2 sequences are SQVTM and ANQGSEA. This CDR3 is CSVPITDTQYF. CDR3 nucleotide sequence: TGCAGCGTTCCAATTACAGATACGCAGTATTTT.

This clonotype has only a few counts. V is TRBV29-1 and J is TRBJ1-2; D gene unclear. Germline V gene sequence: CDR1 SQVTM, CDR2 ANQGSEA. The CDR3 covers 11 residues. V was shortened by 3 bases and J by 8 bases, with 10 bases between the two germline ends. The CDR3 loop is CSVEGSSGYTF. CDR3 nucleotide sequence: TGCAGCGTTGAGGGCAGCAGCGGCTACACCTTC. Full variable domain (rest looked up from reference TRBV29-1 and TRBJ1-2): SAVISQKPSRDICQRGTSLTIQCQVDSQVTMMFWYRQQPGQSLTLIATANQGSEATYESGFVIDKFPISRPNLTFSTLTVSNMSPEDSSIYLCSVEGSSGYTFGSGTRLTVV.

This clonotype was counted between two and nine times. V gene TRBV12-3 or TRBV12-4 combines with J gene TRBJ2-7, with 10 bases aligning to TRBD1. CDR3 length: 15 amino acids. V trimming: 1 base; J trimming: 1 base; junction bases outside the gene matches: 1. The CDR3 bases are TGTGCCAGCAGTTTAGGGACAGGGGGTTCCTACGAGCAGTACTTC. Residues: CASSLGTGGSYEQYF.

The rearrangement uses TRBV6-5 and TRBJ2-3; no firm D call. V lost 0 bases and J lost 0, with 4 bases in between. Germline CDR1 reads MNHEY; CDR2 reads SVGAGI. The CDR3 length is 14 residues. CDR3 bases: TGTGCCAGCAGTTACTCCACTAGCACAGATACGCAGTATTTT. Residues: CASSYSTSTDTQYF.

A few counts support this clonotype. The genes are TRBV7-2 and TRBJ2-1, with 8 bases that match TRBD2. CDR1 SGHTA and CDR2 FQGNSA come from the germline V gene. Unmatched junction bases numbered 12, after V lost 3 bases and J lost 5 bases. This CDR3 is 17 amino acids long. CDR3 loop: CASSLPNLSGTHNEQFF. CDR3 nucleotide sequence: TGTGCCAGCAGCTTGCCAAACCTTAGCGGGACCCACAATGAGCAGTTCTTC.

This chain connects TRBV4-1 to TRBJ2-7; D is ambiguous. V dropped 0 bases and J dropped 7 bases, with 13 bases sitting between them. CDR1 is MGHRA, CDR2 YSYEKL, per germline. The length of the CDR3 is 14 residues. The CDR3 reads CASSQDRGPREQYF. The CDR3 bases are TGCGCCAGCAGCCAAGATCGTGGCCCTCGGGAGCAGTACTTC.

A few counts support this clonotype. The V and J genes are TRBV7-3 and TRBJ2-1; D may be TRBD2 (5 bases). Trimming shortened V by 5 bases and J by 5 bases, and 16 bases separated the two germline ends. Germline V gene sequence: CDR1 SGHTA, CDR2 FQGTGA. This CDR3 has 15 amino acids. The CDR3 is CASSLGPSRDNEQFF. Written as DNA, the CDR3 is TGTGCCAGCAGCCTAGGGCCTAGCAGAGACAATGAGCAGTTCTTC.

This clonotype was seen more than once but under ten times. This chain connects TRBV4-2 to TRBJ1-4; D uncertain. CDR1 LGHNA and CDR2 YNFKEQ come from the germline V gene. The CDR3 covers 19 residues. Trimming cost V 2 bases and J 2 bases, with 21 bases left between them. The CDR3 loop reads CASSQRHRWFGDTNEKLFF. The DNA of the CDR3 is TGTGCCAGCAGCCAACGGCACAGATGGTTTGGAGATACTAATGAAAAACTGTTTTTT.